This T cell receptor beta chain was observed in a study of cytomegalovirus exposure and HLA in healthy donors (dated by TCRdb to the late 2010s). Background on the whole study: A later analysis indicated that the 90 to 150 validation repertoires were generated on the platform also employed for the approximately 670 repertoires of the first cohort. The study aimed to test whether cataloging public T cell receptors could reveal signatures of past pathogen exposure. In addition to the first cohort of roughly 700 subjects, a separate validation cohort of approximately 120 different subjects was used. The study combined high-throughput TCR immunosequencing, statistical association of individual TCRs with disease status, and machine learning to predict cytomegalovirus infection status. Overall study results and their limits: The study listed 150 to 200 TCR beta chains as associated with cytomegalovirus. A later analysis had no HLA typing for the validation cohort, so co-occurrence there was scored across all 110 or so repertoires. It was suggested by the authors that the approach could potentially be generalized to other disease states and immunological phenotypes. A later analysis found that TCRs clustered in the first cohort also tended to co-occur in the roughly 120 validation repertoires, with roughly 95% of cluster scores above 0. Most TCR sequences were seen in very few donors, while some public TCRs were found in many individuals. Three of the identified cytomegalovirus-associated TCR beta chains were confirmed in vitro to be specific for cytomegalovirus antigens. In both the original and validation cohorts, the classifier was reported to diagnose cytomegalovirus status with high specificity and sensitivity.

Receptor amplification or capture employed the immunoSEQ multiplex PCR assay. Per the original workflow: To diagnose cytomegalovirus status from the catalog of TCR beta chain sequences, a statistical classification framework was built. This immuneACCESS table, as held by TCRdb, lists in-frame sequences with V and J called but not all clones. Of the missing ones, under half trace to an unresolved V gene in checked studies; the others have no known cause. The DNA gave D and trimming, while V, J and clone size come from that table. Here the sample has about 120,000 clones; roughly 95% occur a single time. Less than 2% of the sample is in the top ten clones. The germline V end is reduced by 5 bases and the J end by 5 bases; junction bases left unmatched: 5. The germline V gene (reference sequence) gives CDR1 as PRHDT and CDR2 as FYEKMQ. From the cysteine through the phenylalanine, the CDR3 covers 14 amino acids. The read is trimmed to its CDR3 DNA, 42 bases read in frame from base 1.

Remarks on this clone: The antigen it recognizes is unknown. It has no much larger one-base neighbor in the sample; base qualities were not kept.

The donors belonged to the validation cohort of roughly 120 subjects, which was separate from the approximately 680-subject first cohort. The sample was PBMCs. The sequence joins TRBV13 to TRBJ2-5, with 10 bases matching TRBD1. The origin of this receptor is a man aged 18 to 29 in good health and CMV-seronegative. The DNA sequence reads TGTGCCAGCAGCGTATGGACAGGGGGGGAGACCCAGTACTTC. It translates to CASSVWTGGETQYF. Full variable domain (CDR3 extended with the reference TRBV13 and TRBJ2-5 proteins): AAGVIQSPRHLIKEKRETATLKCYPIPRHDTVYWYQQGPGQDPQFLISFYEKMQSDKGSIPDRFSAQQFSDYHSELNMSSLELGDSALYFCASSVWTGGETQYFGPGTRLLVL.